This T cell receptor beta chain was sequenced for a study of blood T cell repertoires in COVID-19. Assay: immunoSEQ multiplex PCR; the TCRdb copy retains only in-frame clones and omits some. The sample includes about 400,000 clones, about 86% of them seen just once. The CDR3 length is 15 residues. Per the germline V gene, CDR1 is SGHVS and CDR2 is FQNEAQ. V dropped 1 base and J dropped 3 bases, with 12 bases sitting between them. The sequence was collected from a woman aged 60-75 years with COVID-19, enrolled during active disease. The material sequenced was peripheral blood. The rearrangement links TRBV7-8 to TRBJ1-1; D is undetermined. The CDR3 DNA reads TGTGCCAGCAGCTTAGGGTTGGCTAGTTACACTGAAGCTTTCTTT. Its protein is CASSLGLASYTEAFF.